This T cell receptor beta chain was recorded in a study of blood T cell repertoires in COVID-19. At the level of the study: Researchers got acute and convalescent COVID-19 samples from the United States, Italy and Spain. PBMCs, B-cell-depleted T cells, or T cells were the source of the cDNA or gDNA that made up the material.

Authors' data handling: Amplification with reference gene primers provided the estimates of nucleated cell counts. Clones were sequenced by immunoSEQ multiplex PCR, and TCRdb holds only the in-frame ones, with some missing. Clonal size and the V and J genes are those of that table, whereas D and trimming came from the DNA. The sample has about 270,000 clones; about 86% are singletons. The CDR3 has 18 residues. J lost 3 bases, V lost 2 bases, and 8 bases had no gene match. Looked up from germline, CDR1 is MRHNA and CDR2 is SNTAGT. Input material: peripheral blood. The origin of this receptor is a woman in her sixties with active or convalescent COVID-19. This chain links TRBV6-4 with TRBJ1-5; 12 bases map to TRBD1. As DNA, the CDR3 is TGTGCCAGCAGTGACCTCTGCCGGGACAGGGGGCACAATCAGCCCCAGCATTTT. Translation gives CASSDLCRDRGHNQPQHF.